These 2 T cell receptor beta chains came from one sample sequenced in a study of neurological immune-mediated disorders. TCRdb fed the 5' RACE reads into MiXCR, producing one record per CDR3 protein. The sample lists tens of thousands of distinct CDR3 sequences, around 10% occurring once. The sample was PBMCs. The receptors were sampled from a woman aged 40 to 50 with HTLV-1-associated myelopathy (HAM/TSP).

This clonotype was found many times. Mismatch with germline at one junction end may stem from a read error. The CDR3 spells CASSHWGAYNEQFF. The CDR3 DNA is TGTGCCAGCAGCCACTGGGGGGCCTATAATGAGCAGTTCTTC. The rearrangement uses TRBV3-1 and TRBJ2-1; the D call may be TRBD1 or TRBD2 (6 bases each). The CDR3 covers 14 residues. CDR1 is LGHDT, CDR2 YNNKEL, per germline (reference sequence).

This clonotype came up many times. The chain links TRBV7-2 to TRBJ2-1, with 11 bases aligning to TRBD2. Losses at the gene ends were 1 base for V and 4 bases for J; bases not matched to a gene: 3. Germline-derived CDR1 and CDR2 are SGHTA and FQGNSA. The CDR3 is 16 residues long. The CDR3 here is CASSLDSGGAYNEQFF. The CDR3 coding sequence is TGTGCCAGCAGCTTAGATAGCGGGGGGGCATACAATGAGCAGTTCTTC.